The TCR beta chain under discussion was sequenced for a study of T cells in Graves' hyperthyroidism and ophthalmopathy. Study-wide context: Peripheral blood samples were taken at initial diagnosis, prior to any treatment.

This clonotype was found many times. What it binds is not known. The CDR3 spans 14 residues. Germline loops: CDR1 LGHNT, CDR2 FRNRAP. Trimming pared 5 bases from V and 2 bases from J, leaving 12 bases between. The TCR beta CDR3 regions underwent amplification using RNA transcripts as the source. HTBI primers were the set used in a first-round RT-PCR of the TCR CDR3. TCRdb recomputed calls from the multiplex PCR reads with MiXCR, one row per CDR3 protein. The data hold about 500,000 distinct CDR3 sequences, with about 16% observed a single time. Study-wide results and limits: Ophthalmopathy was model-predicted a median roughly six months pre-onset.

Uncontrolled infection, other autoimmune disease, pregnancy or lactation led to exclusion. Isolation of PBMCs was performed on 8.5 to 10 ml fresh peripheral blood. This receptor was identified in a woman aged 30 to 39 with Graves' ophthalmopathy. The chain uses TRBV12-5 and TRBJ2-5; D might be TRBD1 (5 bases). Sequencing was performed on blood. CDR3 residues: CASGQGDLQETQYF. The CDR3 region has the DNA TGTGCTAGTGGTCAGGGTGACCTTCAAGAGACCCAGTACTTC.